Listed here is a single T cell receptor beta chain. What it binds is not known. This CDR3 comprises 15 residues. V shed 0 bases, J shed 12 bases, and the junction held 8 bases outside the gene matches. Germline CDR1 DFQATT, CDR2 SNEGSKA (reference sequence). This sample was taken from a study of T cells in Graves' hyperthyroidism and ophthalmopathy. For the study at large: Peripheral blood was acquired at first diagnosis, ahead of any therapy whatsoever. The study's findings and limits: Most clonotypes expanded in thyroid above 0.001 were likewise present in blood.

Hyperthyroidism was newly diagnosed in patients aged 18 to 65 (duration under 2 months). Each 10 ml fresh peripheral blood draw supplied the PBMCs. Amplification targeted TCR beta CDR3 regions from RNA transcripts. Using the HTBI primer set, a first-round RT-PCR was run on the TCR CDR3. Via MiXCR, TCRdb re-called the multiplex PCR reads, giving one row per CDR3 protein. The sample has hundreds of thousands of distinct CDR3 sequences; around 13% are singletons. This chain uses TRBV20-1 with TRBJ2-4; 13 bases are a match to TRBD2. This clonotype was sampled from a woman between 25 and 40 years old with Graves' hyperthyroidism that later progressed to Graves' ophthalmopathy. Sequencing used blood. CDR3 nucleotide sequence: TGCAGTGCTAGAGACCAGGGACTAGCGGGACCCCATCAGTACTTC. It codes for CSARDQGLAGPHQYF.